Listed below are T cell receptor beta chains from one sample, sequenced in a study of T-cell memory formation after mild COVID-19. TCRdb re-analysed the 5' RACE reads in MiXCR, keeping a single row per CDR3 protein. The sample includes just under 150,000 distinct CDR3 sequences, 15% to 20% of them seen just once. Source material: PBMCs or a T cell subset sorted from them (not recorded which). All receptors come from an adult woman who had mild COVID-19 (a few samples of this study predate the infection). Cell type and time point are not known. Each CDR3 is given with its conserved first and last residue. A D gene is named only where the DNA matches it firmly. For some rows the clone size is stated as once, few or many, or as a class when expanded; others skip it.

abundance,d_gene,j_gene,v_gene,CDR3nt,CDR3aa
-,-,TRBJ2-1,TRBV5-6,TGTGCCGCGATGAGAGGCCCTATAAATTCTAATGAGCAGTTCTTC,CAAMRGPINSNEQFF
-,-,TRBJ2-7,TRBV7-2,TGTGCCAGAAGCTTAGCGACAGGCGATTCCTACGAGCAGTACTTC,CARSLATGDSYEQYF
few,-,TRBJ2-6,TRBV12-3/TRBV12-4,TGTGCCAGCACCCGAGAGGGTTACGGGGCCAACGTCCTGACTTTC,CASTREGYGANVLTF
-,-,TRBJ1-4,TRBV20-1,TGCAGTGCTGCGACAGGTCGTAATGAAAAACTGTTTTTT,CSAATGRNEKLFF
many,TRBD1,TRBJ2-7,TRBV29-1,TGCAGCGTGAGCCGGGACAGGGGATACGAGCAGTACTTC,CSVSRDRGYEQYF
-,-,TRBJ1-5,TRBV27,TGTGCCAGCAGTTCTGCAGGGCTCGTCAATCAGCCCCAGCATTTT,CASSSAGLVNQPQHF
-,-,TRBJ1-1,TRBV6-5,TGTGCCAGCAATATTTTAATGGGGTTTGGTGAAGCTTTCTTT,CASNILMGFGEAFF
few,-,TRBJ1-6,TRBV6-5,TGTGCCAGCAGTTACGGGCGAACTCGGAATTCACCCCTCCACTTT,CASSYGRTRNSPLHF
few,TRBD2,TRBJ2-1,TRBV6-2/TRBV6-3,TGTGCCAGCACCGGGGGACTAGCGGGACGTGGTGAGCAGTTCTTC,CASTGGLAGRGEQFF
few,-,TRBJ2-7,TRBV5-1,TGCGCCAGCAGCCTTCGACTCCAAAAGGGCCTCTCCTCCTACGAGCAGTACTTC,CASSLRLQKGLSSYEQYF
few,TRBD2,TRBJ2-5,TRBV12-3/TRBV12-4,TGTGCCAGCAGTCCGCCGGGGGGGCAAGAGACCCAGTACTTC,CASSPPGGQETQYF
-,-,TRBJ2-5,TRBV5-1,TGCGCCAGCAGCTTGGGCTCCGGGACGCCCTTATCTGGAGAGACCCAGTACTTC,CASSLGSGTPLSGETQYF
-,-,TRBJ1-6,TRBV20-1,TGCAGTGCTAGGACCAACGTGAATTCACCCCTCCACTTT,CSARTNVNSPLHF
-,-,TRBJ1-2,TRBV12-3/TRBV12-4,TGTGCCAGCAGTTTAGGGCAGGGTGAGACCTATGGCTACACCTTC,CASSLGQGETYGYTF
-,-,TRBJ2-7,TRBV6-2/TRBV6-3,TGTGCCAGCAACAGGGCCGCACCCTACGAGCAGTACTTC,CASNRAAPYEQYF
-,TRBD1,TRBJ2-2,TRBV5-5,TGTGCCAGCAGCTGGGACAGCCGGAACACCGGGGAGCTGTTTTTT,CASSWDSRNTGELFF
-,TRBD1,TRBJ1-2,TRBV15,TGTGCCACCAGCAGAGATCTCGCAGGGGGCAACTATGGCTACACCTTC,CATSRDLAGGNYGYTF
-,-,TRBJ1-2,TRBV12-3/TRBV12-4,TGTGCCAGCAGTATTCGGACGGGTTACTATGGCTACACCTTC,CASSIRTGYYGYTF
-,-,TRBJ2-3,TRBV7-6,TGTGCCAGCAGCTTGGGAATCAGAGGGCCAGATACGCAGTATTTT,CASSLGIRGPDTQYF
few,TRBD1,TRBJ2-3,TRBV20-1,TGCAGTGCGCCGATCGGGACAGGGGCCTCAGATACGCAGTATTTT,CSAPIGTGASDTQYF
-,-,TRBJ1-4,TRBV12-3/TRBV12-4,TGTGCCAGCAGTCCCCAAATTAATGAAAAACTGTTTTTT,CASSPQINEKLFF
-,TRBD2,TRBJ2-5,TRBV20-1,TGCAGTGCTAGAGATTGGGCTAGCGGGGGGGCCGGTGAGACCCAGTACTTC,CSARDWASGGAGETQYF
few,-,TRBJ1-1,TRBV29-1,TGCAGCGTTTTCTTTCCGGGACGCCCAAAAGAAGCTTTCTTT,CSVFFPGRPKEAFF
-,-,TRBJ2-1,TRBV20-1,TGCAGTGCTAGCGGGAGAAACCACAATGAGCAGTTCTTC,CSASGRNHNEQFF
few,TRBD2,TRBJ2-2,TRBV5-1,TGCGCCAGCAGCCCTCTCAGCGGGGTTGGTTCCGGGGAGCTGTTTTTT,CASSPLSGVGSGELFF
-,TRBD2,TRBJ2-3,TRBV3-1,TGTGCCAGCAGCTTAAGACTAGCCGACACGCAGTATTTT,CASSLRLADTQYF
-,-,TRBJ2-2,TRBV7-9,TGTGCCAGCAGTCCCCCTCCACGGGGGTTGAACACCGGGGAGCTGTTTTTT,CASSPPPRGLNTGELFF
few,TRBD1,TRBJ2-7,TRBV27,TGTGCCAGCAGTTCCCAAGGACAGGCTCCCCAGGGGTGGTACTTC,CASSSQGQAPQGWYF
-,TRBD1,TRBJ2-1,TRBV5-1,TGCGCCAGCAGCCTCAGCCCCGGGACAGGGGAGACCCAGTTCTTC,CASSLSPGTGETQFF
-,TRBD1,TRBJ2-3,TRBV9,TGTGCCAGCAGCACCCAAACAGGGGGTATAACAGATACGCAGTATTTT,CASSTQTGGITDTQYF
many,-,TRBJ2-7,TRBV10-3,TGTGCCATCAGTGATCTCGGGACCTTCACCTACGAGCAGTACTTC,CAISDLGTFTYEQYF
few,-,TRBJ2-7,TRBV15,TGTGCCACCAGCAGAGACGGCAGGGACTACGAGCAGTACTTC,CATSRDGRDYEQYF
-,TRBD1,TRBJ2-5,TRBV2,TGTGCCAGCAGTAAACAGGGGACCCAAGAGACCCAGTACTTC,CASSKQGTQETQYF
few,TRBD2,TRBJ2-2,TRBV7-2,TGTGCCAGCAGCACGGGACTAGCCTCTAACGACGGGGAGCTGTTTTTT,CASSTGLASNDGELFF
-,-,TRBJ1-2,TRBV12-5,TGTGCTAGTGCCCCAGAACAGTCTAATGGCTACACCTTC,CASAPEQSNGYTF
-,-,TRBJ2-2,TRBV4-3,TGCGCCAGCAGCCAAGTTGCGAGGAACACCGGGGAGCTGTTTTTT,CASSQVARNTGELFF
-,-,TRBJ2-1,TRBV4-3,TGCGCCAGCAGCCAAGGGCCCTACAATGAGCAGTTCTTC,CASSQGPYNEQFF
few,TRBD2,TRBJ2-2,TRBV6-5,TGTGCCAGCAGTTTCTTCACTAGCGGGGGTTCCGGGGAGCTGTTTTTT,CASSFFTSGGSGELFF
few,-,TRBJ2-5,TRBV29-1,TGCAGCGTCGGTACCAGGGTGACGGAGACCCAGTACTTC,CSVGTRVTETQYF
-,-,TRBJ2-1,TRBV20-1,TGCAGTGCTTTTGACAATGAGCAGTTCTTC,CSAFDNEQFF
-,-,TRBJ1-1,TRBV4-1,TGCGCCAGCAGCCAAGGACGTGAGTTCGCAGACACTGAAGCTTTCTTT,CASSQGREFADTEAFF
-,TRBD1,TRBJ1-5,TRBV6-6,TGTGCCAGCAGCAAAGGACAGGGTAAAAGCAATCAGCCCCAGCATTTT,CASSKGQGKSNQPQHF
-,-,TRBJ1-2,TRBV6-2/TRBV6-3,TGTGCCAGCACCGGGACGCGATTCTATGGCTACACCTTC,CASTGTRFYGYTF
-,TRBD1,TRBJ1-2,TRBV12-3/TRBV12-4,TGTGCCAGCAGCTCGACAGGGATCTATGGCTACACCTTC,CASSSTGIYGYTF
-,-,TRBJ2-5,TRBV2,TGTGCCAGCAGTCCTCGACAGATCCAAGAGACCCAGTACTTC,CASSPRQIQETQYF
-,-,TRBJ1-5,TRBV6-2/TRBV6-3,TGTGCCAGCAGTTACCGTCCACAGGGACGGGCTCCCCAGCATTTT,CASSYRPQGRAPQHF
few,-,TRBJ2-3,TRBV12-3/TRBV12-4,TGTGCCAGCATCCCCCCAAACTCAGATACGCAGTATTTT,CASIPPNSDTQYF
-,-,TRBJ2-2,TRBV24-1,TGTGCCACCAGTGATTCGGGACACTTGAACACCGGGGAGCTGTTTTTT,CATSDSGHLNTGELFF
-,-,TRBJ2-2,TRBV29-1,TGCAGCGTTGGTTCATGGGGGGCGGCCGGGGAGCTGTTTTTT,CSVGSWGAAGELFF
-,TRBD1,TRBJ2-7,TRBV20-1,TGCAGTGCTAGCCCCGGGACAGTCCACTACGAGCAGTACTTC,CSASPGTVHYEQYF
few,-,TRBJ2-5,TRBV2,TGTGCCAGCAGGGACTACGAGACCCAGTACTTC,CASRDYETQYF
few,-,TRBJ1-5,TRBV9,TGTGCCAGCAGCCCCGAGGGAGGGTATCAGCCCCAGCATTTT,CASSPEGGYQPQHF
-,-,TRBJ1-5,TRBV27,TGTGCCAGCAGTTTCTCTACCAATCAGCCCCAGCATTTT,CASSFSTNQPQHF
few,-,TRBJ2-1,TRBV5-1,TGCGCCAGCAGCTTGGCCCGTCCGAATGAGCAGTTCTTC,CASSLARPNEQFF